Below, 28 T cell receptor beta chains from the same sample are listed, as sequenced in a study of T cell repertoires in cytomegalovirus infection. One entry per CDR3 protein results from TCRdb running MiXCR on the reads. Among some 390,000 distinct CDR3 sequences listed, 15% to 20% were seen once. The sample taken for sequencing was PBMCs. The source of these receptors is a human donor in good health (CMV status not recorded). Some clones in this sample may be carry-over from other donors' samples.

In its sample, this clonotype was seen a few times. The genes are TRBV7-2 and TRBJ2-1; 9 bases fit TRBD2. CDR3 size: 15 residues. The germline V gene has CDR1 SGHTA and CDR2 FQGNSA. V trimming: 5 bases; J trimming: 12 bases; junction bases outside the gene matches: 14. In DNA, the CDR3 is TGTGCCAGCAGCCTCCGTAGCGGGGGCCGCCAACGGCAGTTCTTC. Amino acid sequence: CASSLRSGGRQRQFF.

In this sample, this clonotype turned up many times. This chain joins TRBV7-2 and TRBJ2-1, with D unclear. CDR1 and CDR2 from the germline V gene are SGHTA and FQGNSA. The length of the CDR3 is 16 residues. With 5 bases removed from V and 0 bases from J, the gap between germline ends came to 14 bases. CDR3: CASSQGAPSSYNEQFF. CDR3 nucleotides: TGTGCCAGCAGCCAAGGTGCACCCAGCTCCTACAATGAGCAGTTCTTC.

There are many counts of this clonotype. The chain carries TRBV7-2 and TRBJ2-7, with 12 bases matching TRBD2. Germline-derived CDR1 and CDR2 are SGHTA and FQGNSA. The junction had 1 base not matched to a gene; V was cut back by 7 bases and J by 0 bases. The length of the CDR3 is 14 residues. CDR3 amino acids: CASKTSGSSYEQYF. The CDR3 nucleotides are TGTGCCAGCAAGACTAGCGGGAGCTCCTACGAGCAGTACTTC.

At least ten counts were recorded for this clonotype. The genes are TRBV7-9 and TRBJ2-1; D unclear. Germline CDR1 reads SEHNR; CDR2 reads FQNEAQ (reference sequence). The CDR3 consists of 11 residues. Trimming took 2 bases from V and 10 from J, leaving 6 bases between them. CDR3 region: CASSLKREQFF. CDR3 nucleotide sequence: TGTGCCAGCAGCTTAAAAAGGGAGCAGTTCTTC.

This clonotype was found a few times. The chain links TRBV28 to TRBJ1-4, with a tentative D call TRBD1 (5 bases). Trimming cost V 4 bases and J 3 bases, with 12 bases left between them. Germline-derived CDR1 and CDR2 are MDHEN and SYDVKM. The CDR3 has 15 residues. CDR3 sequence (DNA): TGTGCCAGCAGTTCCCGGGGCGAAGCTAATGAAAAACTGTTTTTT. Translation gives CASSSRGEANEKLFF.

The chain links TRBV10-3 to TRBJ1-4; 11 bases agree with TRBD1. With V trimmed by 4 bases and J by 8 bases, 3 bases remained unmatched. CDR3 length: 14 amino acids. CDR1 and CDR2 (germline): ENHRY, SYGVKD. The CDR3 DNA reads as TGTGCCATCAGTGCGGGACAGGGGGTAGAAAAACTGTTTTTT. Translating it yields CAISAGQGVEKLFF.

The chain is built from TRBV10-3 and TRBJ2-1; TRBD2 matches at 13 bases. Germline CDR1 and CDR2: ENHRY and SYGVKD. The CDR3 is 14 residues long. The V gene end was trimmed by 9 bases and the J gene end by 4 bases; junction bases not matched to a gene: 3. The CDR3 here is CAIQLAGGYNEQFF. Written as DNA, the CDR3 is TGTGCCATTCAACTAGCGGGGGGGTACAATGAGCAGTTCTTC.

Only a few counts were recorded for this clonotype. The V gene is TRBV25-1, the J gene TRBJ1-2; D gene ambiguous. V was shortened by 2 bases and J by 6 bases, with 10 bases between the two germline ends. This CDR3 region has 13 residues. Germline CDR1 MGHDK, CDR2 SYGVNS. CDR3 protein: CASSEPGMNGYTF. CDR3 sequence (DNA): TGTGCCAGCAGTGAACCAGGAATGAATGGCTACACCTTC.

This clonotype was recorded many times. V and J are TRBV7-8 and TRBJ1-1; 7 bases fit TRBD1. Germline V gene lookup returns CDR1 SGHVS and CDR2 FQNEAQ. The CDR3 covers 18 residues. Trimming cost V 2 bases and J 0 bases; bases outside gene matches: 12. Here the CDR3 DNA reads TGTGCCAGCAGCTTACAGCCGGGACAGCTACAACTGAACACTGAAGCTTTCTTT. It codes for CASSLQPGQLQLNTEAFF.

This clonotype turned up a few times. The rearrangement uses TRBV7-2 and TRBJ2-5, with unresolved D. The CDR3 is 13 residues long. Germline V gene lookup returns CDR1 SGHTA and CDR2 FQGNSA. V shed 1 base and J shed 5 bases, with 8 bases lying between them. As DNA, the CDR3 is TGTGCCAGCAGCTTAGTAACGGTGGAGACCCAGTACTTC. Encoded protein: CASSLVTVETQYF.

The V call is TRBV12-3 or TRBV12-4, the J call TRBJ2-1; 8 positions agree with TRBD2. This CDR3 is 16 amino acids long. V was pared by 3 bases and J by 7 bases, with 11 bases of the junction left unmatched. CDR3 region: CASSFVGGGLWNEQFF. Here the CDR3 DNA reads TGTGCCAGCAGTTTTGTAGGCGGGGGGCTTTGGAATGAGCAGTTCTTC.

In this sample, this clonotype turned up a few times. V usage is TRBV9 and J usage is TRBJ1-4; D not resolved. The V end was cut by 4 bases, the J end by 0 bases, with 13 bases between. CDR1 and CDR2 (germline): SGDLS, YYNGEE. The CDR3 spans 16 residues. This chain's CDR3 is CASSLSLYATNEKLFF. The CDR3 DNA is TGTGCCAGCAGCTTATCCCTTTACGCAACTAATGAAAAACTGTTTTTT.

This clonotype was seen more than once but under ten times. The chain uses TRBV20-1 and TRBJ2-1; D unclear. Between the trimmed V and J ends, which lost 3 bases and 10 bases, there was a span of 10 bases. The CDR3 is 11 amino acids. Germline CDR1 DFQATT, CDR2 SNEGSKA (reference sequence). CDR3 in DNA: TGCAGTGCTAGGGGTGAATACGAGCAGTTCTTC. Protein: CSARGEYEQFF.

The rearrangement links TRBV6-5 to TRBJ1-2; 11 bases fit TRBD1. Germline loops: CDR1 MNHEY, CDR2 SVGAGI. Trimming cost V 5 bases and J 4 bases; bases outside gene matches: 6. The CDR3 totals 15 residues. The CDR3 coding sequence is TGTGCCAGCAGTCCGTGGACAGGGGGCGGCTATGGCTACACCTTC. Its protein is CASSPWTGGGYGYTF.

A few counts support this clonotype. V is TRBV4-1 and J is TRBJ1-5; the match to TRBD1 covers 7 bases. This CDR3 is built from 15 residues. Trimming removed 2 bases from V and 5 bases from J; junction bases left unmatched: 6. Germline loops: CDR1 MGHRA, CDR2 YSYEKL. The CDR3 sequence: CASSQTGVGDQPQHF. In DNA form, the CDR3 reads TGCGCCAGCAGCCAAACAGGGGTGGGCGATCAGCCCCAGCATTTT.

V and J are TRBV5-4 and TRBJ1-3; TRBD1 aligns across 7 bases. CDR1 SGHNT and CDR2 YYREEE come from the germline V gene (reference sequence). CDR3 length: 18 residues. After removal of 0 bases from V and 1 base from J, the junction contained 10 bases not matched to a gene. CDR3 DNA: TGTGCCAGCAGCTTGGTTTTGACAGGGTCCCAGTCTGGAAACACCATATATTTT. This translates into CASSLVLTGSQSGNTIYF.

This clonotype has at least ten counts. This chain joins TRBV28 and TRBJ1-5; possible D gene TRBD1, 5 bases. In germline, CDR1 is MDHEN, CDR2 SYDVKM. V lost 4 bases to trimming and J lost 1 base, with 17 bases between them. This CDR3 is built from 17 residues. The CDR3 sequence: CASSYRQGRVSNQPQHF. Here the CDR3 DNA reads TGTGCCAGCAGTTACCGCCAGGGCAGGGTGAGCAATCAGCCCCAGCATTTT. Full variable domain (missing parts from reference TRBV28 and TRBJ1-5): DVKVTQSSRYLVKRTGEKVFLECVQDMDHENMFWYRQDPGLGLRLIYFSYDVKMKEKGDIPEGYSVSREKKERFSLILESASTNQTSMYLCASSYRQGRVSNQPQHFGDGTRLSIL.

V usage is TRBV5-1 and J usage is TRBJ2-1; 8 nucleotides align to TRBD1. The trim removed 4 bases at V and 8 bases at J, leaving 8 bases unmatched. This CDR3 is built from 14 residues. The V gene's germline CDR1 is SGHRS and CDR2 YFSETQ. This chain's CDR3 is CASSVDRGGDEQFF. CDR3 nucleotides: TGCGCCAGCAGCGTCGACAGGGGCGGCGATGAGCAGTTCTTC.

This clonotype was recorded at least ten times. This chain uses TRBV7-9 with TRBJ2-5; perhaps TRBD2 as D (5 bases). The V end was cut by 7 bases, the J end by 4 bases, with 13 bases between. Germline assignment: CDR1 SEHNR and CDR2 FQNEAQ (reference sequence). This CDR3 is built from 13 residues. In nucleotides, the CDR3 is TGTGCCAGCACCCCGGGGATCCCAGAGACCCAGTACTTC. This translates into CASTPGIPETQYF.

The chain joins TRBV15 to TRBJ2-5, with 13 positions matching TRBD2. The V gene's germline CDR1 is LNHNV and CDR2 YYDKDF (reference sequence). The V segment lost 0 bases and the J segment 4 bases; nucleotides outside the gene matches: 14. The CDR3 loop spans 20 amino acids. DNA of the CDR3: TGTGCCACCAGCAGAGATCGTGGACTAGCGGGAGCCAAGTACCTAGAGACCCAGTACTTC. It yields the protein CATSRDRGLAGAKYLETQYF.

The V and J genes are TRBV5-1 and TRBJ1-2; D gene unclear. The CDR3 length is 14 residues. Per the germline V gene, CDR1 is SGHRS and CDR2 is YFSETQ. V was pared by 4 bases and J by 1 base, with 11 bases between. The chain's CDR3 is CASSPSVYNYGYTF. The CDR3 coding sequence is TGCGCCAGCAGCCCTTCCGTGTATAACTATGGCTACACCTTC.

The rearrangement uses TRBV3-1 and TRBJ2-1; 7 positions agree with TRBD2. Germline V gene data show CDR1 as LGHDT and CDR2 as YNNKEL (reference sequence). The V segment lost 5 bases and the J segment 4 bases; nucleotides outside the gene matches: 11. There are 16 residues in the CDR3. In DNA, the CDR3 is TGTGCCAGCAGCGCGATGGGGCTAGCGGCTTACAATGAGCAGTTCTTC. Its translation is CASSAMGLAAYNEQFF.

This clonotype was recorded at least ten times. For the CDR3, the DNA is TGTGCCACCAAGAAGGGACAGTCTTTCTCCTACGAGCAGTACTTC. It specifies CATKKGQSFSYEQYF. This chain connects TRBV28 to TRBJ2-7, with 7 bases identical to TRBD1. V was clipped by 10 bases and J by 0 bases; unmatched bases: 12. Germline values: CDR1 MDHEN, CDR2 SYDVKM. CDR3 length equals 15 residues.

This clonotype was counted between two and nine times. The chain links TRBV25-1 to TRBJ1-1; a weak D match, TRBD1 (5 bases). Trimming removed 8 bases at V and 4 bases at J, with 17 bases between. This CDR3 region has 14 residues. The V gene's germline CDR1 is MGHDK and CDR2 SYGVNS. CDR3 residues: CASLTGTVFTEAFF. The DNA of the CDR3 is TGTGCCAGCCTAACCGGGACGGTATTCACTGAAGCTTTCTTT.

The gene calls are TRBV14 and TRBJ2-7; TRBD1 matches at 7 bases. J lost 6 bases, V lost 1 base, and 3 bases had no gene match. The CDR3 is 13 residues long. Germline loops: CDR1 SGHDN, CDR2 FVKESK. Here the CDR3 reads CASSQADRLEQYF. CDR3 sequence (DNA): TGTGCCAGCAGCCAAGCGGACAGGCTCGAGCAGTACTTC.

The gene calls are TRBV10-3 and TRBJ2-1, with TRBD1 matching 9 bases. Germline V gene lookup returns CDR1 ENHRY and CDR2 SYGVKD. The V and J ends lost 6 bases and 3 bases, in that order; junction bases with no gene match: 9. The CDR3 loop spans 16 amino acids. Here the CDR3 reads CAISRAGTGLYNEQFF. The CDR3 nucleotides are TGTGCCATCAGCCGAGCCGGGACAGGGCTCTACAATGAGCAGTTCTTC.

The CDR3 spells CASTIMELAAVTDTQYF. The CDR3 DNA sequence: TGTGCCAGCACCATAATGGAACTAGCGGCCGTCACAGATACGCAGTATTTT. The V gene is TRBV7-8, the J gene TRBJ2-3, with TRBD2 matching over 8 bases. With 7 bases clipped from V and 2 bases from J, the junction kept 14 bases outside the gene matches. CDR1 and CDR2 (germline): SGHVS, FQNEAQ. The CDR3 is 17 residues long.

There are many counts of this clonotype. The V and J genes are TRBV7-8 and TRBJ2-3, with TRBD2 identical over 9 bases. J lost 2 bases, V lost 5 bases, and 5 bases had no gene match. CDR3 length equals 15 residues. Germline V lookup: CDR1 SGHVS, CDR2 FQNEAQ. In DNA form, the CDR3 reads TGTGCCAGCAGCACGGGACTAGCTAACACAGATACGCAGTATTTT. Protein sequence: CASSTGLANTDTQYF.